This T cell receptor beta chain came from a study of shared T cell receptors in the human thymus. The protocol was immunoSEQ multiplex PCR, while the TCRdb copy is restricted to in-frame clones and leaves out a portion. The sample holds fewer than 700,000 clones; roughly 90% are singletons and the top ten take around 0.01%. The CDR3 has 14 residues. Germline assignment: CDR1 GTSNPN and CDR2 SVGIG (reference sequence). Germline trimming cut 3 bases from V and 4 bases from J; bases unmatched to any gene: 6. The same data also contributed to another study, on human thymus T cells.

The sequence was collected from a boy under two years old with a congenital heart defect. The sample was thymocytes. V is TRBV30 and J is TRBJ2-1; TRBD2 agrees at 7 bases. The CDR3 coding sequence is TGTGCCTGGAGCGGGACTACCTTTTACAATGAGCAGTTCTTC. Amino acids: CAWSGTTFYNEQFF.